This T cell receptor (beta chain) was recovered during a study of blood T cell repertoires in COVID-19. Assay used: immunoSEQ multiplex PCR; TCRdb lists only in-frame clones, some missing. This sample yields approximately 290,000 clones, of which more than 65% are seen a single time; 15% to 18% belongs to the top ten. The V and J ends lost 4 bases and 4 bases, in that order; junction bases with no gene match: 5. Germline loops: CDR1 SGHTA, CDR2 FQGTGA. The CDR3 spans 16 residues. Sequencing input: peripheral blood. This clonotype was obtained from a person aged 65-85 years with COVID-19, enrolled during active disease. The chain uses TRBV7-3 and TRBJ2-5; 14 nucleotides line up with TRBD2. Here the CDR3 DNA reads TGTGCCAGCAGCTATCGGACTAGCGGGGGGCGAGAGACCCAGTACTTC. Encoded protein: CASSYRTSGGRETQYF.